The 3 T cell receptor beta chains presented below share a single source sample, sequenced in a study of T cell therapy after organ transplantation. Their specific antigens are unknown. Indicated time point: 20-29 weeks after completion of therapy. Using immunoSEQ multiplex PCR, the repertoire was profiled, and TCRdb retains in-frame clones only, with some absent. The table shows over 1,500 clones, with approximately 89% occurring only once. Sequenced here: CD8+ T cells from blood, sampled after autologous CMV-specific T cell therapy. The receptors were gathered from a human patient who had received a solid organ transplant and had CMV disease. Some T cells may be provided by the graft donor.

The chain uses TRBV28 and TRBJ2-7; perhaps TRBD2 as D (6 bases). This CDR3 spans 13 amino acids. Trimming removed 4 bases at V and 0 bases at J, with 7 bases between. Germline CDR1 is MDHEN and CDR2 is SYDVKM. As DNA, the CDR3 is TGTGCCAGCAGTTCGGGACTCTCCTACGAGCAGTACTTC. It encodes CASSSGLSYEQYF. Looking up the rest from reference TRBV28 and TRBJ2-7 gives the full variable domain: DVKVTQSSRYLVKRTGEKVFLECVQDMDHENMFWYRQDPGLGLRLIYFSYDVKMKEKGDIPEGYSVSREKKERFSLILESASTNQTSMYLCASSSGLSYEQYFGPGTRLTVT.

V gene TRBV28 combines with J gene TRBJ2-2; D is possibly TRBD2 (6 bases). The V end lost 5 bases, the J end lost 7 bases, and 17 bases lay between the germline ends. Germline V lookup: CDR1 MDHEN, CDR2 SYDVKM. The CDR3 has 15 amino acids. The CDR3 region is CASSHRDSLGGELFF. In DNA form, the CDR3 reads TGTGCCAGCAGTCACCGGGACTCACTGGGCGGGGAGCTGTTTTTT.

The CDR3 DNA reads TGTGCCAGCAGTTTAAATACCAGACTTAATGAAAAACTGTTTTTT. The encoded protein is CASSLNTRLNEKLFF. The rearrangement links TRBV28 to TRBJ1-4, with D hard to call. The CDR3 covers 15 residues. The germline V and J ends were trimmed by 2 bases and 4 bases, with 11 bases remaining between them. Germline assignment: CDR1 MDHEN and CDR2 SYDVKM.